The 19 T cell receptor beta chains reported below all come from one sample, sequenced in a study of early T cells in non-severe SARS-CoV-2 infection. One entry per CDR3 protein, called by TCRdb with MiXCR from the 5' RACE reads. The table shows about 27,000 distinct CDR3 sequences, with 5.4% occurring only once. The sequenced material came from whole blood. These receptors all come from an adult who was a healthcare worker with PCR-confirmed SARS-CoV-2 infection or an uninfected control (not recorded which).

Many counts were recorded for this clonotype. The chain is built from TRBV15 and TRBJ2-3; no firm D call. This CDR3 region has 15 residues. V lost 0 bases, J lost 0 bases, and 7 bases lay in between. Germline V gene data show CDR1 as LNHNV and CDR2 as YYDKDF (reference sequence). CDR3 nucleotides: TGTGCCACCAGCAGAGAAAGGCCTAGCACAGATACGCAGTATTTT. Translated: CATSRERPSTDTQYF.

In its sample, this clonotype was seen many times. The CDR3 region has the DNA TGCGCCAGCAGCTTCGCGGAGACCCAGTACTTC. The encoded protein is CASSFAETQYF. The rearrangement uses TRBV5-1 and TRBJ2-5; D unresolved. Germline CDR1 SGHRS, CDR2 YFSETQ. The V and J ends lost 2 bases and 5 bases respectively, with 4 bases between them. This CDR3 is 11 amino acids long.

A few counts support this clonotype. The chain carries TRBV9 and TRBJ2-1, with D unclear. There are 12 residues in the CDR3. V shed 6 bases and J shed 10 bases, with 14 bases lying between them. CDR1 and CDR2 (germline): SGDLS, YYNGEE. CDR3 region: CASIPSVGEQFF. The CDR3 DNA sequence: TGTGCCAGCATCCCAAGCGTGGGGGAGCAGTTCTTC.

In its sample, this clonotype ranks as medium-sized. This chain's CDR3 is CASSEQGNTEAFF. CDR3 DNA sequence: TGTGCCAGCAGTGAACAGGGGAACACTGAAGCTTTCTTT. This chain uses TRBV2 with TRBJ1-1; D possibly corresponds to TRBD1 (5 bases). From germline, CDR1 is SNHLY and CDR2 FYNNEI. CDR3 length equals 13 residues. Trimming shortened V by 2 bases and J by 1 base, and 5 bases separated the two germline ends.

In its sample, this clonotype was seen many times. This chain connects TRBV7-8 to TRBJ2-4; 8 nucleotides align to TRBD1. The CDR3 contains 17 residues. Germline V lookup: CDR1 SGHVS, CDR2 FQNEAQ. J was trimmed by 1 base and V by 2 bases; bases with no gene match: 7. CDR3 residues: CASSLRTGQDAKNIQYF. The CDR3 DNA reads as TGTGCCAGCAGCTTACGGACAGGGCAAGACGCCAAAAACATTCAGTACTTC. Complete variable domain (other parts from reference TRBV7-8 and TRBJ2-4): GAGVSQSPRYKVAKRGQDVALRCDPISGHVSLFWYQQALGQGPEFLTYFQNEAQLDKSGLPSDRFFAERPEGSVSTLKIQRTQQEDSAVYLCASSLRTGQDAKNIQYFGAGTRLSVL.

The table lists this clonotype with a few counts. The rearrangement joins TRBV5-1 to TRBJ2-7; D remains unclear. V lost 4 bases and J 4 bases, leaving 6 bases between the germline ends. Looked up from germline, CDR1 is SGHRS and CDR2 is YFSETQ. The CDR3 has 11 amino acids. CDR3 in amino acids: CASSAGYEQYF. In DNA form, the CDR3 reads TGCGCCAGCAGCGCCGGATACGAGCAGTACTTC.

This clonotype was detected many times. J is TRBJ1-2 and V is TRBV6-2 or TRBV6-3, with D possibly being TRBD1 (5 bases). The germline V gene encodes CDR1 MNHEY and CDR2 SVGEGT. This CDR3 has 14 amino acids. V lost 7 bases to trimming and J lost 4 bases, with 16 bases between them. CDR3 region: CASTLRGTGYGYTF. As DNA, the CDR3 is TGTGCCAGCACCTTACGGGGCACCGGCTATGGCTACACCTTC.

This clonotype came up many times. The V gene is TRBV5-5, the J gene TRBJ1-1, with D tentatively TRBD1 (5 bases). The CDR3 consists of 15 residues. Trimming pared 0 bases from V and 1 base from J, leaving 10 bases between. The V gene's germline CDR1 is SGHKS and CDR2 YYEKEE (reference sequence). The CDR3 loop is CASSLAGGGNTEAFF. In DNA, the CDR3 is TGTGCCAGCAGCTTGGCTGGCGGGGGGAACACTGAAGCTTTCTTT.

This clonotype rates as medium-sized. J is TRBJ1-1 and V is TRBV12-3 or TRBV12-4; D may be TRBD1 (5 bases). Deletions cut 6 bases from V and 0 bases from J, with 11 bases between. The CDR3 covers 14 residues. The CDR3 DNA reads TGTGCCAGCAGGTCCGGGACGTTGAACACTGAAGCTTTCTTT. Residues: CASRSGTLNTEAFF.

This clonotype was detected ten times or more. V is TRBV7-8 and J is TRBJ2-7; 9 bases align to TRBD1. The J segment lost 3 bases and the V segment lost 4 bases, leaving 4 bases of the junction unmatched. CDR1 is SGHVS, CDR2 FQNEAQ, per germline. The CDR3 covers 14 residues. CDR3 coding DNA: TGTGCCAGCAGCTCACAGACAGGGGGCTACGAGCAGTACTTC. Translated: CASSSQTGGYEQYF.

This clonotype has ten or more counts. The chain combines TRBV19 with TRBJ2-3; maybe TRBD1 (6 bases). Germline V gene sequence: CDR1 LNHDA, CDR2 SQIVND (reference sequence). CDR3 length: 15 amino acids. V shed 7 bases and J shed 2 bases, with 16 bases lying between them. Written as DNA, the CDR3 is TGTGCCAGTACCCTGAAGACAGGCCTCACAGATACGCAGTATTTT. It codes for CASTLKTGLTDTQYF. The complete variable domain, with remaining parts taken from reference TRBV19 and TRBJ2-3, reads DGGITQSPKYLFRKEGQNVTLSCEQNLNHDAMYWYRQDPGQGLRLIYYSQIVNDFQKGDIAEGYSVSREKKESFPLTVTSAQKNPTAFYLCASTLKTGLTDTQYFGPGTRLTVL.

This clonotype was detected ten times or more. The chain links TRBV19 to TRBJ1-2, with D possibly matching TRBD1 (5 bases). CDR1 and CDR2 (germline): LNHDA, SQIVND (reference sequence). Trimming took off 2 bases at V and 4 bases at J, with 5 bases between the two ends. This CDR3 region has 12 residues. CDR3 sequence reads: CASSIRGYGYTF. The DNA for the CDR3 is TGTGCCAGTAGTATAAGGGGCTATGGCTACACCTTC.

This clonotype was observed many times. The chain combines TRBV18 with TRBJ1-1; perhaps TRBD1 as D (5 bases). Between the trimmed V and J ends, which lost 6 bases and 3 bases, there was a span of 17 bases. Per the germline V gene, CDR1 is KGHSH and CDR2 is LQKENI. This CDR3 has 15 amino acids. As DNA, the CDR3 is TGTGCCAGCTCTAGGGACCAACTTTGGGACACTGAAGCTTTCTTT. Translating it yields CASSRDQLWDTEAFF. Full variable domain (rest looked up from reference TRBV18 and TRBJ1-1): NAGVMQNPRHLVRRRGQEARLRCSPMKGHSHVYWYRQLPEEGLKFMVYLQKENIIDESGMPKERFSAEFPKEGPSILRIQQVVRGDSAAYFCASSRDQLWDTEAFFGQGTRLTVV.

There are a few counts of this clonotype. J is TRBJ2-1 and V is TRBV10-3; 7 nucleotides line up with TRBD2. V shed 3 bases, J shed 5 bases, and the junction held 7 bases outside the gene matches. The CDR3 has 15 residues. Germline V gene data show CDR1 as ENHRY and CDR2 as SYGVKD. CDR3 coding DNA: TGTGCCATCAGTGATGTGGCTAGCGGCCACAATGAGCAGTTCTTC. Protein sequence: CAISDVASGHNEQFF.

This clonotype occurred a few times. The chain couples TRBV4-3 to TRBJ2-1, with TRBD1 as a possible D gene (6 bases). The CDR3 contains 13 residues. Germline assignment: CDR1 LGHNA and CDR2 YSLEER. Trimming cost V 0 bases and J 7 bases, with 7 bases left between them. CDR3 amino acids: CASSQDQGNEQFF. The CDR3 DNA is TGCGCCAGCAGCCAAGATCAGGGGAATGAGCAGTTCTTC.

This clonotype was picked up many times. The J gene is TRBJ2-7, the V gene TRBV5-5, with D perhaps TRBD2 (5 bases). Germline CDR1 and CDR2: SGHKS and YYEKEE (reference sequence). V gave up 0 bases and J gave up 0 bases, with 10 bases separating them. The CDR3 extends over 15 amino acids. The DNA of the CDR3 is TGTGCCAGCAGCTTGGGGCCGCGGGCCTCCTACGAGCAGTACTTC. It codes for CASSLGPRASYEQYF.

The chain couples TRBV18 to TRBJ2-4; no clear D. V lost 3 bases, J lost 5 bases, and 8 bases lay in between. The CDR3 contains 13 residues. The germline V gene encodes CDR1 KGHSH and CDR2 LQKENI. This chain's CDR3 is CASSPRGENIQYF. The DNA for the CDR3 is TGTGCCAGCTCACCCCGCGGAGAAAACATTCAGTACTTC.

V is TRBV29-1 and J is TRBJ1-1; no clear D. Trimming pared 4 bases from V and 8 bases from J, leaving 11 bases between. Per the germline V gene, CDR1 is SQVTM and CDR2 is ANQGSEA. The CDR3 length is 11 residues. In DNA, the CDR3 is TGCAGCGTTGCCCCAGCGGGGGAAGCTTTCTTT. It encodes CSVAPAGEAFF.

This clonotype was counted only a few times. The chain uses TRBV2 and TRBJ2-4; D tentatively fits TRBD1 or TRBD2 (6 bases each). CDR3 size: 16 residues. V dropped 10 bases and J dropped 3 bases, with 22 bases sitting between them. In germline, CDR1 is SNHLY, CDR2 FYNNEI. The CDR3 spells CATDGSPGADKNIQYF. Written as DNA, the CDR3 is TGTGCCACAGACGGGTCTCCGGGGGCGGACAAAAACATTCAGTACTTC. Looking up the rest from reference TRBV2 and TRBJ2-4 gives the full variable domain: EPEVTQTPSHQVTQMGQEVILRCVPISNHLYFYWYRQILGQKVEFLVSFYNNEISEKSEIFDDQFSVERPDGSNFTLKIRSTKLEDSAMYFCATDGSPGADKNIQYFGAGTRLSVL.